This T cell receptor (beta chain) was documented in a study of T cell responses to AZD1222 COVID-19 vaccine. The data were produced by immunoSEQ multiplex PCR, yet TCRdb's version contains in-frame clones alone and is incomplete. The sample lists some 130,000 clones; roughly nine tenths were seen once. With 2 bases removed from V and 0 bases from J, the gap between germline ends came to 8 bases. Germline V gene data show CDR1 as SEHNR and CDR2 as FQNEAQ (reference sequence). The length of the CDR3 is 15 residues. Sequencing used peripheral blood, obtained on day 0 of AZD1222 vaccination. V gene TRBV7-9 combines with J gene TRBJ1-3; D is uncertain. This clonotype was sampled from an adult in good health. The CDR3 DNA sequence: TGTGCCAGCAGCTTATACACAGCCTCTGGAAACACCATATATTTT. It yields the protein CASSLYTASGNTIYF.